The clone carrying this T cell receptor (beta chain) was seen ten or more times. V lost 6 bases to trimming and J lost 4 bases, with 18 bases between them. The CDR3 sequence is 16 residues long. Germline values: CDR1 MNHNS, CDR2 SASEGT. This record belongs to a study of T cells in Graves' hyperthyroidism and ophthalmopathy. Using RNA transcripts as the source, TCR beta CDR3 regions were amplified. Primed by the HTBI set, a first-round RT-PCR was run on the TCR CDR3. MiXCR, run by TCRdb on the multiplex PCR reads, gives a single entry per CDR3 protein. The sample holds about 200,000 distinct CDR3 sequences, around 17% seen once.

The receptor was derived from a woman aged 45-59 years with Graves' hyperthyroidism. Sequencing was performed on blood. V is TRBV6-1 and J is TRBJ2-2, with D unresolved. CDR3 sequence reads: CASRPGPSSATGELFF. The DNA for the CDR3 is TGTGCCAGCAGACCGGGTCCATCGAGTGCCACCGGGGAGCTGTTTTTT.